A single sample is the source of the 25 T cell receptor beta chains below, sequenced in a study of cytomegalovirus exposure and HLA in healthy donors. Profiling relied on immunoSEQ multiplex PCR, and the TCRdb table lists in-frame clones only, not all of them. The table lists hundreds of thousands of clones, about nine tenths of them singletons, with around 0.8% in the top ten. The sequenced sample was PBMCs. The origin of the receptors is a woman aged 18-30 years in good health and CMV-seronegative.

This clone occurred a few times. This chain uses TRBV10-2 with TRBJ2-7; possibly TRBD2 for D (5 bases). The CDR3 sequence is 14 residues long. Germline values: CDR1 WSHSY, CDR2 SAAADI. Trimming pared 7 bases from V and 0 bases from J, leaving 13 bases between. The CDR3 is CASTEGRTSYEQYF. The CDR3 DNA sequence: TGCGCCAGCACCGAGGGCAGGACCTCCTACGAGCAGTACTTC.

This clone was found once. The V and J genes are TRBV5-1 and TRBJ2-2, with TRBD2 matching 7 bases. V was clipped by 3 bases and J by 2 bases; unmatched bases: 13. This CDR3 has 18 residues. Looked up from germline, CDR1 is SGHRS and CDR2 is YFSETQ. In DNA, the CDR3 is TGCGCCAGCAGCTCCCAAGGAAGAGCGGGGCTTAACACCGGGGAGCTGTTTTTT. It yields the protein CASSSQGRAGLNTGELFF. Full variable domain (rest looked up from reference TRBV5-1 and TRBJ2-2): KAGVTQTPRYLIKTRGQQVTLSCSPISGHRSVSWYQQTPGQGLQFLFEYFSETQRNKGNFPGRFSGRQFSNSRSEMNVSTLELGDSALYLCASSSQGRAGLNTGELFFGEGSRLTVL.

This chain joins TRBV19 and TRBJ1-2; D unclear. The CDR3 covers 12 residues. V lost 5 bases, J lost 2 bases, and 6 bases lay in between. Looked up from germline, CDR1 is LNHDA and CDR2 is SQIVND (reference sequence). Here the CDR3 reads CASSPGNYGYTF. The CDR3 region has the DNA TGTGCCAGTAGTCCGGGAAACTATGGCTACACCTTC. The entire variable domain, with the rest obtained from reference TRBV19 and TRBJ1-2, is as follows: DGGITQSPKYLFRKEGQNVTLSCEQNLNHDAMYWYRQDPGQGLRLIYYSQIVNDFQKGDIAEGYSVSREKKESFPLTVTSAQKNPTAFYLCASSPGNYGYTFGSGTRLTVV.

This chain joins TRBV5-6 and TRBJ1-1, with a possible D match to TRBD1 (5 bases). The CDR3 runs 14 residues. Trimming removed 4 bases at V and 3 bases at J, with 13 bases between. Germline CDR1 reads SGHDT; CDR2 reads YYEEEE. The CDR3 is CASSPIRGYTEAFF. CDR3 DNA: TGTGCCAGCAGCCCGATACGGGGGTACACTGAAGCTTTCTTT.

The V call is TRBV18, the J call TRBJ2-2; weak D call: TRBD1 (6 bases). The CDR3 consists of 17 residues. V lost 1 base and J 0 bases, leaving 12 bases between the germline ends. Germline V gene lookup returns CDR1 KGHSH and CDR2 LQKENI. CDR3 loop: CASSPRGPAANTGELFF. In DNA form, the CDR3 reads TGTGCCAGCTCACCACGGGGGCCCGCCGCGAACACCGGGGAGCTGTTTTTT.

The chain combines TRBV7-9 with TRBJ2-7; 11 bases fit TRBD1. The CDR3 is made up of 17 amino acids. The germline gives CDR1 SEHNR, CDR2 FQNEAQ (reference sequence). After removal of 4 bases from V and 6 bases from J, the junction contained 14 bases not matched to a gene. CDR3 DNA sequence: TGTGCCAGCAGCTCCCCCGGACAGGGGGCGCGAATAGGCGAGCAGTACTTC. Translating it yields CASSSPGQGARIGEQYF.

The chain joins TRBV5-1 to TRBJ1-4; D not certain. The CDR3 is 14 residues long. Germline assignment: CDR1 SGHRS and CDR2 YFSETQ. Trimming stripped 3 bases from V and 3 bases from J, with 9 bases between. The CDR3 spells CASSYEEANEKLFF. CDR3 in DNA: TGCGCCAGCAGCTACGAAGAGGCTAATGAAAAACTGTTTTTT.

The chain joins TRBV30 to TRBJ2-7, with TRBD1 identical over 8 bases. The V and J ends lost 3 bases and 3 bases, in that order; junction bases with no gene match: 19. The length of the CDR3 is 18 residues. Germline V gives CDR1 GTSNPN, CDR2 SVGIG (reference sequence). The CDR3 loop is CAWSKGQVHPTTFYEQYF. The CDR3 nucleotides read TGTGCCTGGAGCAAGGGACAGGTCCACCCGACTACATTCTACGAGCAGTACTTC.

The chain couples TRBV20-1 to TRBJ2-7; D not certain. Germline V gives CDR1 DFQATT, CDR2 SNEGSKA (reference sequence). V lost 0 bases and J 7 bases, leaving 4 bases between the germline ends. This CDR3 spans 10 amino acids. This CDR3 is CSARDLEQYF. CDR3 bases: TGCAGTGCTAGAGATCTTGAGCAGTACTTC.

V usage is TRBV5-1 and J usage is TRBJ2-1, with 7 nucleotides matching TRBD1. J lost 4 bases, V lost 3 bases, and 10 bases had no gene match. The CDR3 is 16 amino acids. The germline V gene encodes CDR1 SGHRS and CDR2 YFSETQ. In DNA form, the CDR3 reads TGCGCCAGCAGCTCTTTATCAACGGGACAGTACAATGAGCAGTTCTTC. Its translation is CASSSLSTGQYNEQFF.

The rearrangement joins TRBV5-1 to TRBJ2-7; 10 positions agree with TRBD2. V lost 4 bases, J lost 0 bases, and 4 bases stayed unmatched. Germline V lookup: CDR1 SGHRS, CDR2 YFSETQ. This CDR3 is 15 amino acids long. CDR3 coding DNA: TGCGCCAGCAGCAAGGGGACTAGCGCCTCCTACGAGCAGTACTTC. Encoded protein: CASSKGTSASYEQYF.

This chain uses TRBV2 with TRBJ2-7; 7 nucleotides match TRBD1. Germline CDR1 and CDR2: SNHLY and FYNNEI. This CDR3 region has 15 residues. The ends lost 8 bases at V and 0 bases at J; junction bases unmatched: 10. CDR3 sequence: CASVRQGTLSYEQYF. CDR3 nucleotides: TGTGCCAGCGTGAGACAGGGCACACTCTCCTACGAGCAGTACTTC.

This clone was found once. This sequence joins TRBV30 and TRBJ2-7; TRBD1 aligns across 8 bases. J lost 9 bases, V lost 1 base, and 20 bases had no gene match. Per germline, CDR1 GTSNPN and CDR2 SVGIG (reference sequence). The CDR3 extends over 17 amino acids. CDR3 residues: CAWSDPIGTGEPARQYF. Written as DNA, the CDR3 is TGTGCCTGGAGTGACCCGATTGGGACAGGTGAACCGGCTAGGCAGTACTTC.

The chain employs TRBV4-1 and TRBJ1-4, with D uncertain. The ends were cut back, 1 base at V and 6 bases at J, with 6 bases in the middle. Germline V CDR1 and CDR2: MGHRA, YSYEKL. There are 13 residues in the CDR3. The CDR3 sequence is CASSQVFYEKLFF. The CDR3 DNA reads TGCGCCAGCAGCCAAGTATTTTATGAAAAACTGTTTTTT.

The chain couples TRBV28 to TRBJ1-1; TRBD1 is a possible D gene (5 bases). V lost 6 bases and J lost 0, with 11 bases in between. This CDR3 region has 14 residues. CDR1 and CDR2 from the germline V gene are MDHEN and SYDVKM. CDR3: CASSLTRVNTEAFF. CDR3 in DNA: TGTGCCAGCAGCCTGACCAGGGTGAACACTGAAGCTTTCTTT.

This chain connects TRBV11-2 to TRBJ2-7, with D possibly matching TRBD2 (5 bases). The V and J ends lost 0 bases and 1 base respectively, with 10 bases between them. The germline CDR1 and CDR2 sequences are SGHAT and FQNNGV. CDR3 length equals 15 residues. The CDR3 DNA is TGTGCCAGCAGCTTAGAGGGAGTGGGTTCCTACGAGCAGTACTTC. It is translated as CASSLEGVGSYEQYF.

This chain joins TRBV25-1 and TRBJ2-5; D not resolved. The germline CDR1 and CDR2 sequences are MGHDK and SYGVNS. The CDR3 length is 15 residues. V lost 3 bases to trimming and J lost 5 bases, with 16 bases between them. CDR3 in amino acids: CASSDPKYVGETQYF. The DNA for the CDR3 is TGTGCCAGCAGTGATCCCAAGTACGTCGGGGAGACCCAGTACTTC. Variable domain in full (rest from reference TRBV25-1 and TRBJ2-5): EADIYQTPRYLVIGTGKKITLECSQTMGHDKMYWYQQDPGMELHLIHYSYGVNSTEKGDLSSESTVSRIRTEHFPLTLESARPSHTSQYLCASSDPKYVGETQYFGPGTRLLVL.

This chain joins TRBV9 and TRBJ2-1; D remains unclear. The germline gives CDR1 SGDLS, CDR2 YYNGEE. The CDR3 is 14 residues long. The ends were cut back, 3 bases at V and 2 bases at J, with 9 bases in the middle. CDR3 sequence: CASSAGRAYNEQFF. DNA for the CDR3: TGTGCCAGCAGCGCAGGCCGAGCCTACAATGAGCAGTTCTTC.

The J gene is TRBJ2-7, the V gene TRBV11-2; 9 bases map to TRBD1. Losses at the gene ends were 3 bases for V and 3 bases for J; bases not matched to a gene: 3. CDR3 size: 14 residues. The V gene's germline CDR1 is SGHAT and CDR2 FQNNGV. This CDR3 reads CASSLGQGRYEQYF. As DNA, the CDR3 is TGTGCCAGCAGCTTGGGACAGGGCCGCTACGAGCAGTACTTC.

The chain recombines TRBV5-4 with TRBJ2-3; the match to TRBD2 covers 9 bases. The CDR3 totals 16 residues. Looked up from germline, CDR1 is SGHNT and CDR2 is YYREEE (reference sequence). After removal of 4 bases from V and 7 bases from J, the junction contained 13 bases not matched to a gene. Written as DNA, the CDR3 is TGTGCCAGCAGCGGTATACTAGCGGGCCCCCCGAATACGCAGTATTTT. As protein: CASSGILAGPPNTQYF.

The CDR3 protein is CASSQESGTGFALYEQYF. CDR3 coding DNA: TGCGCCAGCAGCCAAGAGTCTGGGACAGGTTTCGCTCTATACGAGCAGTACTTC. The chain recombines TRBV4-1 with TRBJ2-7; 8 nucleotides agree with TRBD1. The germline V gene encodes CDR1 MGHRA and CDR2 YSYEKL. The V segment lost 0 bases and the J segment 4 bases; nucleotides outside the gene matches: 14. This CDR3 is 18 amino acids long.

The count of this clone is one. J is TRBJ2-5 and V is TRBV21-1; the table's D call, TRBD2, has no DNA check behind it. TRBV21-1 is a pseudogene segment. This CDR3 region has 14 residues. DNA of the CDR3: TGTGCCAGCAGCAAAAAAGCGGGGGAAGAGACCCAGTACTTC. Protein product: CASSKKAGEETQYF.

The chain is built from TRBV28 and TRBJ2-3, with 13 bases that match TRBD2. Germline lookup yields CDR1 MDHEN and CDR2 SYDVKM. With V trimmed by 5 bases and J by 7 bases, 6 bases remained unmatched. The CDR3 covers 15 residues. CDR3 nucleotides: TGTGCCAGCAGTCAAACTAGCGGGAGGGCTAATACGCAGTATTTT. Its protein is CASSQTSGRANTQYF.

V gene TRBV9 combines with J gene TRBJ2-1; D unresolved. The CDR3 length is 15 residues. Germline V gene sequence: CDR1 SGDLS, CDR2 YYNGEE. The V end lost 0 bases, the J end lost 0 bases, and 7 bases lay between the germline ends. The CDR3 loop is CASSVDTSSYNEQFF. The CDR3 DNA is TGTGCCAGCAGCGTAGACACCTCCTCCTACAATGAGCAGTTCTTC.

This sequence joins TRBV5-1 and TRBJ2-7, with TRBD2 matching over 8 bases. The CDR3 is 16 residues long. V dropped 0 bases and J dropped 0; count of bases not matched to a gene: 5. Germline V gene lookup returns CDR1 SGHRS and CDR2 YFSETQ. The CDR3 here is CASSLAGTSYSYEQYF. CDR3 nucleotide sequence: TGCGCCAGCAGCTTGGCCGGGACTAGTTACTCCTACGAGCAGTACTTC.